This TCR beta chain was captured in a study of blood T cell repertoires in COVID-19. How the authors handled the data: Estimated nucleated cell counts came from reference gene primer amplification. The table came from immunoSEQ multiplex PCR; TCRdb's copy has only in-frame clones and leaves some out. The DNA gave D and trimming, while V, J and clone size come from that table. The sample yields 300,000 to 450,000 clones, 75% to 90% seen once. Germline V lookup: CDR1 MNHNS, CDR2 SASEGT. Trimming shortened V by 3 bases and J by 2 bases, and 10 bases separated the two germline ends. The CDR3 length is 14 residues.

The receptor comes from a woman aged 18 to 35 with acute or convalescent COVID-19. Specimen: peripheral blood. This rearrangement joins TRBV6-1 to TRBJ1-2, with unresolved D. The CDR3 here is CASSDLTQNYGYTF. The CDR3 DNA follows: TGTGCCAGCAGTGATCTGACACAGAACTATGGCTACACCTTC.